Detailed here is one T cell receptor beta chain. The data were obtained in a study of blood T cell repertoires in COVID-19. In the study overall: The origin of the acute and convalescent COVID-19 samples was the United States, Italy and Spain. In each case, the material was cDNA or gDNA derived from T cells, B-cell-depleted T cells, or PBMCs.

In the study's own analysis: By means of reference gene primer amplification, nucleated cell counts were estimated. Clones were read by immunoSEQ multiplex PCR, and TCRdb kept only the in-frame ones, dropping some. The DNA gave D and trimming, while V, J and clone size come from that table. The sample holds 350,000 to 400,000 clones; 70% to 90% are singletons and the top ten take 7.1%. Seattle researchers signed up patients amid active infection and tracked them longitudinally. J was trimmed by 6 bases and V by 3 bases; bases with no gene match: 7. The CDR3 consists of 16 residues. The germline V gene encodes CDR1 SGDLS and CDR2 YYNGEE.

This sequence was found in a woman aged 55-69 years with COVID-19, enrolled during active disease. Sequences were obtained from peripheral blood. The J gene is TRBJ2-1, the V gene TRBV9; 12 nucleotides match TRBD2. The DNA of the CDR3 is TGTGCCAGCAGCGCTACTAGCGGGGGGTGGGCCAATGAGCAGTTCTTC. Protein product: CASSATSGGWANEQFF.